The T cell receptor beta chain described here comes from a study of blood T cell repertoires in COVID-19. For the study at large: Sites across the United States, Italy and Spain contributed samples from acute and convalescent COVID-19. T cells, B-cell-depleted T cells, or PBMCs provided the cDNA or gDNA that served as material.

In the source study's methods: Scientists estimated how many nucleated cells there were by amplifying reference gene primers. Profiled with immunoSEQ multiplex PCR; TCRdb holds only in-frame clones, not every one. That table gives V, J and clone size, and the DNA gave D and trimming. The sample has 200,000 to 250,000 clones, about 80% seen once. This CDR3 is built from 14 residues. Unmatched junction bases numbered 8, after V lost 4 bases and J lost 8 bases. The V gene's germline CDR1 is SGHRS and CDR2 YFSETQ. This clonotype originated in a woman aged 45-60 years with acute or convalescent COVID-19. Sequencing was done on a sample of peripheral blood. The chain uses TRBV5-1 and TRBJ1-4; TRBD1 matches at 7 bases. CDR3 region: CASSDDRVMEKLFF. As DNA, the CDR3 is TGCGCCAGCAGCGACGACAGGGTGATGGAAAAACTGTTTTTT.